The next 28 T cell receptor beta chains were all read from a single sample in a study of OX40 agonist ivuxolimab in advanced cancers. The table came from immunoSEQ multiplex PCR; TCRdb's copy has only in-frame clones and leaves some out. The table shows around 50,000 clones, with around nine tenths occurring only once. Sequenced here: CD4+ or CD8+ T cells sorted from blood, sampled in a trial of the OX40 agonist ivuxolimab. The receptors were gathered from an adult with an advanced solid tumor such as melanoma, head and neck, liver or kidney cancer.

The CDR3 reads CASSSATEAFF. The CDR3 region has the DNA TGTGCCAGCAGCTCTGCCACTGAAGCTTTCTTT. The chain uses TRBV6-5 and TRBJ1-1; D remains unclear. Per the germline V gene, CDR1 is MNHEY and CDR2 is SVGAGI. Trimming took off 6 bases at V and 4 bases at J, with 6 bases between the two ends. CDR3 length equals 11 residues.

The chain combines TRBV2 with TRBJ2-7, with 9 bases fitting TRBD1. The germline CDR1 and CDR2 sequences are SNHLY and FYNNEI. The ends lost 1 base at V and 3 bases at J; junction bases unmatched: 4. The CDR3 runs to 15 residues. This CDR3 is CASSEGTGANYEQYF. The CDR3 DNA reads as TGTGCCAGCAGTGAAGGGACAGGGGCCAACTACGAGCAGTACTTC.

As regards this clone: Compared with germline, one end of the junction differs, possibly owing to a read error. The chain couples TRBV18 to TRBJ2-7, with D possibly TRBD1 on 6 matching bases. From germline, CDR1 is KGHSH and CDR2 LQKENI. The CDR3 covers 13 residues. The CDR3 sequence: CASTPSQGGEQYF. CDR3 DNA sequence: TGTGCCAGCACACCTTCACAGGGCGGGGAGCAGTACTTC.

This clone appeared once. CDR3 protein: CATSRAARGLEKLFF. Written as DNA, the CDR3 is TGTGCCACCAGCAGAGCGGCCAGGGGACTAGAAAAACTGTTTTTT. The gene calls are TRBV15 and TRBJ1-4; weak D call: TRBD1 (6 bases). CDR1 LNHNV and CDR2 YYDKDF come from the germline V gene (reference sequence). V gave up 1 base and J gave up 8 bases, with 14 bases separating them. This CDR3 spans 15 amino acids.

The V call is TRBV30, the J call TRBJ2-1, with TRBD2 matching 8 bases. Trimming cost V 4 bases and J 7 bases; bases outside gene matches: 3. The length of the CDR3 is 12 residues. The germline CDR1 and CDR2 sequences are GTSNPN and SVGIG (reference sequence). CDR3 sequence: CAWNSGMNEQFF. As DNA, the CDR3 is TGTGCCTGGAATAGCGGGATGAATGAGCAGTTCTTC.

The gene calls are TRBV29-1 and TRBJ2-7; 12 bases are shared with TRBD2. V shed 6 bases, J shed 6 bases, and the junction held 3 bases outside the gene matches. CDR1 and CDR2 (germline): SQVTM, ANQGSEA. This CDR3 is 12 amino acids long. CDR3 sequence reads: CSVRLAGVEQYF. The CDR3 coding sequence is TGCAGCGTCCGACTAGCGGGAGTCGAGCAGTACTTC.

This chain uses TRBV19 with TRBJ2-1; a weak D match, TRBD2 (6 bases). Germline CDR1 and CDR2: LNHDA and SQIVND (reference sequence). With 4 bases removed from V and 0 bases from J, the gap between germline ends came to 16 bases. The CDR3 extends over 17 amino acids. The CDR3 is CASSNLGRRSSYNEQFF. In nucleotides, the CDR3 is TGTGCCAGTAGTAACTTGGGGAGGAGGAGCTCCTACAATGAGCAGTTCTTC.

The chain carries TRBV13 and TRBJ2-3; D is unresolved. V was cut by 2 bases and J by 0 bases, with 3 bases left in between. Germline V gene lookup returns CDR1 PRHDT and CDR2 FYEKMQ (reference sequence). The CDR3 is 13 amino acids. The CDR3 here is CASSLQSTDTQYF. CDR3 DNA sequence: TGTGCCAGCAGCTTACAAAGCACAGATACGCAGTATTTT.

V gene TRBV19 combines with J gene TRBJ1-4; maybe TRBD1 (5 bases). The V gene's germline CDR1 is LNHDA and CDR2 SQIVND (reference sequence). Between the trimmed V and J ends, which lost 7 bases and 7 bases, there was a span of 22 bases. The CDR3 is 16 amino acids. The chain's CDR3 is CASTSTRGTWGEKLFF. Here the CDR3 DNA reads TGTGCCAGTACCTCCACCCGAGGGACCTGGGGTGAAAAACTGTTTTTT. Looking up the rest from reference TRBV19 and TRBJ1-4 gives the full variable domain: DGGITQSPKYLFRKEGQNVTLSCEQNLNHDAMYWYRQDPGQGLRLIYYSQIVNDFQKGDIAEGYSVSREKKESFPLTVTSAQKNPTAFYLCASTSTRGTWGEKLFFGSGTQLSVL.

The chain couples TRBV19 to TRBJ2-1; a possible D gene is TRBD2 (6 bases). V was shortened by 5 bases and J by 0 bases, with 17 bases between the two germline ends. This CDR3 is built from 17 residues. Per germline, CDR1 LNHDA and CDR2 SQIVND (reference sequence). CDR3 in amino acids: CASSGVWGRSSYNEQFF. As DNA, the CDR3 is TGTGCCAGTAGTGGGGTCTGGGGGAGGAGCTCCTACAATGAGCAGTTCTTC.

V gene TRBV25-1 combines with J gene TRBJ2-7; TRBD1 might be the D (6 bases). This CDR3 has 11 amino acids. V was cut by 6 bases and J by 7 bases, with 10 bases left in between. Germline values: CDR1 MGHDK, CDR2 SYGVNS. The CDR3, as DNA: TGTGCCAGCAGCGACAGGTGGGAGCAGTACTTC. It yields the protein CASSDRWEQYF.

This sequence joins TRBV5-1 and TRBJ2-1, with D possibly being TRBD1 (7 bases). CDR3 size: 16 residues. Germline CDR1 is SGHRS and CDR2 is YFSETQ. V lost 10 bases and J lost 6, with 26 bases in between. Here the CDR3 DNA reads TGCGCCTGCAATAGCGTAGACAGGGACTCGCGCAATGAGCAGTTCTTC. Protein: CACNSVDRDSRNEQFF.

The V call is TRBV19, the J call TRBJ2-5; TRBD1 is a possible D gene (6 bases). The J call may be faulty, since TRBJ2-7 better matches the DNA end. CDR1 is LNHDA and CDR2 is SQIVND in the germline V gene (reference sequence). This CDR3 has 16 amino acids. Here the CDR3 reads CASSIELGDTAYEQYF. Here the CDR3 DNA reads TGTGCCAGTAGTATAGAATTAGGGGACACAGCCTACGAGCAGTACTTC.

The table lists this clone with a count of one. CDR3 region: CASSITSGSYNEQFF. The CDR3 DNA follows: TGTGCCAGCAGTATTACTAGCGGTTCCTACAATGAGCAGTTCTTC. The V gene is TRBV14, the J gene TRBJ2-1, with 8 positions matching TRBD2. CDR1 and CDR2 (germline): SGHDN, FVKESK. Trimming took 6 bases from V and 1 from J; bases not matched to a gene: 5. The CDR3 is 15 residues long.

The chain has TRBV5-4 and TRBJ2-6; 9 bases agree with TRBD1. The J segment lost 0 bases and the V segment lost 4 bases, leaving 11 bases of the junction unmatched. Germline values: CDR1 SGHNT, CDR2 YYREEE (reference sequence). This CDR3 is built from 19 residues. For the CDR3, the DNA is TGTGCCAGCAGCCAAGGACAGGGGATTTTCCTCTCTGGGGCCAACGTCCTGACTTTC. It yields the protein CASSQGQGIFLSGANVLTF.

For the CDR3, the DNA is TGTGCCAGCAGTGCCTACTCAGCGTACGAGCAGTACTTC. It is translated as CASSAYSAYEQYF. The V gene is TRBV6-1, the J gene TRBJ2-7; the D is unclear. This CDR3 is 13 amino acids long. With 4 bases removed from V and 4 bases from J, the gap between germline ends came to 11 bases. CDR1 is MNHNS, CDR2 SASEGT, per germline.

V usage is TRBV5-1 and J usage is TRBJ1-1; D gene uncertain. Trimming pared 4 bases from V and 3 bases from J, leaving 13 bases between. Per the germline V gene, CDR1 is SGHRS and CDR2 is YFSETQ. This CDR3 has 14 amino acids. CDR3 nucleotide sequence: TGCGCCAGCAGCATTAACGCCCTGTACACTGAAGCTTTCTTT. It specifies CASSINALYTEAFF.

The chain joins TRBV30 to TRBJ1-2; D perhaps matches TRBD1 (5 bases). V lost 2 bases to trimming and J lost 0 bases, with 13 bases between them. The CDR3 spans 15 residues. Germline V gene lookup returns CDR1 GTSNPN and CDR2 SVGIG (reference sequence). The CDR3 nucleotides read TGTGCCTGGAGTTTTGGGACCGTCCCTAACTATGGCTACACCTTC. It specifies CAWSFGTVPNYGYTF.

The V and J genes are TRBV5-6 and TRBJ2-1; 8 bases fit TRBD2. Germline V gene data show CDR1 as SGHDT and CDR2 as YYEEEE. V lost 0 bases to trimming and J lost 4 bases; unmatched junction nucleotides: 6. This CDR3 is built from 16 residues. The CDR3 spells CASSLEITSGYNEQFF. DNA for the CDR3: TGTGCCAGCAGCTTGGAAATAACTAGCGGTTACAATGAGCAGTTCTTC.

The chain joins TRBV27 to TRBJ2-7; a weak D match, TRBD2 (6 bases). This CDR3 spans 13 amino acids. Trimming removed 7 bases at V and 4 bases at J, with 14 bases between. From germline, CDR1 is MNHEY and CDR2 SMNVEV (reference sequence). CDR3 sequence (DNA): TGTGCCAGCAACCCAAGACTAGTTTACGAGCAGTACTTC. As protein: CASNPRLVYEQYF.

This clone was counted once. This chain joins TRBV7-6 and TRBJ2-1; tentatively, D is TRBD2 (6 bases). The germline V gene encodes CDR1 SGHVS and CDR2 FNYEAQ. V was clipped by 7 bases and J by 6 bases, with 19 bases between them. This CDR3 spans 15 amino acids. CDR3 sequence (DNA): TGTGCCAGCACCCGCGGAACTAGCTCAGGCAATGAGCAGTTCTTC. The encoded protein is CASTRGTSSGNEQFF.

This clone was observed a handful of times. The chain couples TRBV6-6 to TRBJ2-7, with a weak D call TRBD1 (6 bases). The CDR3 has 14 amino acids. The germline V gene has CDR1 MNHNY and CDR2 SVGAGI (reference sequence). V lost 2 bases, J lost 2 bases, and 10 bases lay in between. The CDR3 spells CASSYGGGPYEQYF. The CDR3 region has the DNA TGTGCCAGCAGTTACGGTGGGGGCCCCTACGAGCAGTACTTC.

CDR3 coding DNA: TGTGCCACCAGCAGAGATCGGCTAGCGGGAAGTGGAGAATTCTTC. Its protein product is CATSRDRLAGSGEFF. The chain carries TRBV15 and TRBJ2-1; 9 bases agree with TRBD2. Germline V gives CDR1 LNHNV, CDR2 YYDKDF (reference sequence). V lost 0 bases and J lost 16; bases outside the gene matches: 13. The CDR3 consists of 15 residues.

The gene calls are TRBV7-9 and TRBJ1-4; TRBD1 matches 9 bases. J was trimmed by 4 bases and V by 1 base; bases with no gene match: 1. Germline-derived CDR1 and CDR2 are SEHNR and FQNEAQ (reference sequence). CDR3 size: 15 residues. CDR3 in DNA: TGTGCCAGCAGCTTAGGGACAGGGGTTAATGAAAAACTGTTTTTT. Protein sequence: CASSLGTGVNEKLFF.

The rearrangement joins TRBV19 to TRBJ2-3, with D perhaps TRBD1 or TRBD2 (5 bases each). The germline V gene encodes CDR1 LNHDA and CDR2 SQIVND (reference sequence). Between the trimmed V and J ends, which lost 3 bases and 4 bases, there was a span of 11 bases. The CDR3 is 14 residues long. CDR3 loop: CASSIEGRSDTQYF. CDR3 DNA: TGTGCCAGTAGTATTGAGGGGCGATCAGATACGCAGTATTTT.

The chain has TRBV9 and TRBJ2-1, with TRBD2 matching 7 bases. The length of the CDR3 is 13 residues. Per the germline V gene, CDR1 is SGDLS and CDR2 is YYNGEE. V lost 0 bases and J lost 9; bases outside the gene matches: 3. This chain's CDR3 is CASSVAGGSEQFF. DNA for the CDR3: TGTGCCAGCAGCGTAGCGGGGGGTAGTGAGCAGTTCTTC.

CDR3: CASSSCHGAEQFF. The CDR3 nucleotides read TGTGCCAGCAGCTCATGCCATGGGGCGGAGCAGTTCTTC. The V gene is TRBV21-1, the J gene TRBJ2-1; the DNA was not compared with TRBD1, the D call given in the table. TRBV21-1 is listed as a pseudogene. The CDR3 covers 13 residues.

In DNA form, the CDR3 reads TGTGCCAGCAGCGGATTGGGGGGAAGAGGGAGCACAGATACGCAGTATTTT. Translating it yields CASSGLGGRGSTDTQYF. V is TRBV28 and J is TRBJ2-3; perhaps TRBD2 as D (6 bases). The CDR3 is 17 residues long. CDR1 and CDR2 from the germline V gene are MDHEN and SYDVKM. Trimming stripped 6 bases from V and 0 bases from J, with 19 bases between.